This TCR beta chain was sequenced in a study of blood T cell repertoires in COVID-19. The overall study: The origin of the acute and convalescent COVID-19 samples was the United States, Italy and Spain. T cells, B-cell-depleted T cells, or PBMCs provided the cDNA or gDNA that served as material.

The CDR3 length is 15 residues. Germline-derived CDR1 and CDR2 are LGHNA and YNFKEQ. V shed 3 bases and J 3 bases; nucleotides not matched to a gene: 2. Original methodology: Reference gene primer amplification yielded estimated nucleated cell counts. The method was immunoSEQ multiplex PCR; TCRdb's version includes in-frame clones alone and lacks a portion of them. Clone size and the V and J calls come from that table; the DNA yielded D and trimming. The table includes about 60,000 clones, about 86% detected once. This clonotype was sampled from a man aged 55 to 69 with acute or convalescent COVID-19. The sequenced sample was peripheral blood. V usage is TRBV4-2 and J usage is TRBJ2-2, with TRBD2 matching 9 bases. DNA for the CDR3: TGTGCCAGCAGCCAGGAGCGGGGGGACACCGGGGAGCTGTTTTTT. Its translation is CASSQERGDTGELFF.